These T cell receptor beta chains were read from a single sample in a study of CD8 T cells in ankylosing spondylitis. TCRdb reprocessed the 5' RACE reads with MiXCR, giving one entry per CDR3 protein. The sample holds approximately 440,000 distinct CDR3 sequences, over 15% seen once. The sample comprised blood, either unsorted or a sorted T cell fraction (not recorded which). These receptors all come from a male donor with ankylosing spondylitis. The CDR3 runs from the conserved cysteine through the conserved F or W. The order of the fields is V gene, D gene, J gene, clone size, CDR3 DNA, CDR3 protein. D genes are given only for firm matches. Clone size appears in some rows only: once, few, many, or a class for an expanded clone.

V gene: TRBV18
D gene: -
J gene: TRBJ2-3
clone size: -
CDR3 DNA: TGTGCCAGCTCACCGTACCGGGACTCGCACACAGATACGCAGTATTTT
CDR3 protein: CASSPYRDSHTDTQYF

V gene: TRBV12-3/TRBV12-4
D gene: -
J gene: TRBJ1-2
clone size: -
CDR3 DNA: TGTGCCAGCAGTATCGCTTTTTCCAACTATGGCTACACCTTC
CDR3 protein: CASSIAFSNYGYTF

V gene: TRBV30
D gene: -
J gene: TRBJ2-1
clone size: few
CDR3 DNA: TGTGCCTGGAGGTGGGGCGGGTTCGTCGGGAGTGAGCAGTTCTTC
CDR3 protein: CAWRWGGFVGSEQFF

V gene: TRBV27
D gene: TRBD2
J gene: TRBJ2-7
clone size: few
CDR3 DNA: TGTGCCAGCAGTTTGAGCGGGGGCAACACCTACGAGCAGTACTTC
CDR3 protein: CASSLSGGNTYEQYF

V gene: TRBV14
D gene: -
J gene: TRBJ2-1
clone size: few
CDR3 DNA: TGTGCCAGCAGCCAGACCGGGCCTCGGACCCTCTCCTACAATGAGCAGTTCTTC
CDR3 protein: CASSQTGPRTLSYNEQFF

V gene: TRBV5-5
D gene: -
J gene: TRBJ2-6
clone size: -
CDR3 DNA: TGTGCCAGCAGCTCCCGACAGACCAGCTCTGGGGCCAACGTCCTGACTTTC
CDR3 protein: CASSSRQTSSGANVLTF

V gene: TRBV5-1
D gene: -
J gene: TRBJ1-5
clone size: -
CDR3 DNA: TGCGCCAGCAGCTTGGACAATAGCAATCAGCCCCAGCGTTTT
CDR3 protein: CASSLDNSNQPQRF

V gene: TRBV20-1
D gene: -
J gene: TRBJ2-7
clone size: few
CDR3 DNA: TGCAGTGCTAGTTACAGCTACGAGCAGTACTTC
CDR3 protein: CSASYSYEQYF

V gene: TRBV27
D gene: -
J gene: TRBJ1-6
clone size: few
CDR3 DNA: TGTGCCAGCAGTTTATTGGGCAGTACATATAATTCACCCCTCCACTTT
CDR3 protein: CASSLLGSTYNSPLHF

V gene: TRBV11-2
D gene: -
J gene: TRBJ1-1
clone size: few
CDR3 DNA: TGTGCCAGCAGCTTAGATCATCGGTTACCGCCTTTCTTT
CDR3 protein: CASSLDHRLPPFF

V gene: TRBV7-2
D gene: TRBD1
J gene: TRBJ2-2
clone size: many
CDR3 DNA: TGTGCCAGCAGCTTCCGGGACAGGAACACCGGGGAGCTGTTTTTT
CDR3 protein: CASSFRDRNTGELFF

V gene: TRBV12-3/TRBV12-4
D gene: -
J gene: TRBJ2-3
clone size: few
CDR3 DNA: TGTGCCAGCAGTTTCTCCCCCGCCGGCACAGATACGCAGTATTTT
CDR3 protein: CASSFSPAGTDTQYF

V gene: TRBV6-5
D gene: -
J gene: TRBJ1-1
clone size: -
CDR3 DNA: TGTGCCAGCAGTTACACGCCATCAGGGTCGGACACTGAAGCTTTCTTT
CDR3 protein: CASSYTPSGSDTEAFF

V gene: TRBV7-2
D gene: -
J gene: TRBJ2-2
clone size: few
CDR3 DNA: TGTGCCAGCACCTTAGGCGGGGTTAGCGGGGAGCTGTTTTTT
CDR3 protein: CASTLGGVSGELFF

V gene: TRBV4-2
D gene: -
J gene: TRBJ2-7
clone size: few
CDR3 DNA: TGTGCCAGCAGCCAAGTCGGGCTAGCTACTAGAACCTACGAGCAGTACTTC
CDR3 protein: CASSQVGLATRTYEQYF

V gene: TRBV20-1
D gene: TRBD2
J gene: TRBJ2-5
clone size: few
CDR3 DNA: TGCAGTGCTAGTGGGGCGGGAGGGATGAAGACCCAGTACTTC
CDR3 protein: CSASGAGGMKTQYF

V gene: TRBV2
D gene: -
J gene: TRBJ1-3
clone size: few
CDR3 DNA: TGTGCCAGCAGTGTCGGAGGTGGAGACTCTGGAAACACCATATATTTT
CDR3 protein: CASSVGGGDSGNTIYF

V gene: TRBV20-1
D gene: TRBD1
J gene: TRBJ1-4
clone size: -
CDR3 DNA: TGCAGTGCTAGAAAAATGCAGGGGGCTAATGAAAAACTGTTTTTT
CDR3 protein: CSARKMQGANEKLFF

V gene: TRBV20-1
D gene: TRBD1
J gene: TRBJ1-5
clone size: -
CDR3 DNA: TGCAGTGCTAGCGGGACAGGGGGCTCCCTTAGCAATCAGCCCCAGCATTTT
CDR3 protein: CSASGTGGSLSNQPQHF

V gene: TRBV3-1
D gene: TRBD2
J gene: TRBJ2-5
clone size: once
CDR3 DNA: TGTGCCAGCACCACACTAGCGTGGGAGACCCAGTACTTC
CDR3 protein: CASTTLAWETQYF

V gene: TRBV5-1
D gene: -
J gene: TRBJ2-7
clone size: -
CDR3 DNA: TGCGCCAGCAGCTTGGACGGACAGCTTCGGGTCGAGCAGTACTTC
CDR3 protein: CASSLDGQLRVEQYF

V gene: TRBV7-9
D gene: -
J gene: TRBJ2-2
clone size: -
CDR3 DNA: TGTGCCAGCAGCTTATTCCTCGGGGAGCTGTTTTTT
CDR3 protein: CASSLFLGELFF

V gene: TRBV7-9
D gene: TRBD1
J gene: TRBJ2-7
clone size: many
CDR3 DNA: TGTGCCAGCAGCTTAGTAGGACAGGGGGCCGGCGAGCAGTACTTC
CDR3 protein: CASSLVGQGAGEQYF